This T cell receptor beta chain was sequenced for a study of CD8 T cells in ankylosing spondylitis. TCRdb reprocessed the 5' RACE reads with MiXCR, giving one entry per CDR3 protein. Of more than 300,000 distinct CDR3 sequences in the sample, roughly 10% were seen once. This clonotype appeared many times. The TCR was taken from a female donor with ankylosing spondylitis or in good health (not recorded which). Sequences were obtained from blood, either unsorted or a sorted T cell fraction (not recorded which).

CDR3 protein: CASSAGVGPGELFF. DNA of the CDR3: TGCGCCAGCAGCGCGGGGGTAGGCCCCGGGGAGCTGTTTTTT. The J gene is TRBJ2-2, the V gene TRBV4-1; 7 bases map to TRBD2. CDR1 is MGHRA and CDR2 is YSYEKL in the germline V gene. The CDR3 runs 14 residues. Unmatched junction bases numbered 6, after V lost 5 bases and J lost 6 bases.